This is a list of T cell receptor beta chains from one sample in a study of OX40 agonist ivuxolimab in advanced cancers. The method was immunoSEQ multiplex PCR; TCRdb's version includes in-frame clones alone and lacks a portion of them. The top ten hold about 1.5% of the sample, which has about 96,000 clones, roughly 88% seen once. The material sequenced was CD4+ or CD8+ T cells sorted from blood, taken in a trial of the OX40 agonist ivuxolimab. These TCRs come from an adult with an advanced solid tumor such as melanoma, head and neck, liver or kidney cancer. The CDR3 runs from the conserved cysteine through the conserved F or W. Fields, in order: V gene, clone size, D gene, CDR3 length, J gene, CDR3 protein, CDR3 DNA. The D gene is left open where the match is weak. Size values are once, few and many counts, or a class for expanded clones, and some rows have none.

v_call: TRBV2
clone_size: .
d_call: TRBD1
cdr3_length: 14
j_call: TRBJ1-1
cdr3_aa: CASRRDRGNTEAFF
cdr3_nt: TGTGCCAGCAGGAGGGACAGGGGGAACACTGAAGCTTTCTTT

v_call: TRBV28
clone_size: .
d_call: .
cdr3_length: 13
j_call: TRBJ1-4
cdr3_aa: CASSTGDNEKLFF
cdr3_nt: TGTGCCAGCAGTACTGGGGACAATGAAAAACTGTTTTTT

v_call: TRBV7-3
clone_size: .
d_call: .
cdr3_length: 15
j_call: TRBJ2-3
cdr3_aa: CASSLRLGGTDTQYF
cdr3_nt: TGTGCCAGCAGCTTAAGGTTAGGGGGCACAGATACGCAGTATTTT

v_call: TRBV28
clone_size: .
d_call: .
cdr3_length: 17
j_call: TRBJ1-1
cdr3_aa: CASSRAQWGQPNTEAFF
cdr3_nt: TGTGCCAGCAGTCGAGCCCAATGGGGACAACCAAACACTGAAGCTTTCTTT

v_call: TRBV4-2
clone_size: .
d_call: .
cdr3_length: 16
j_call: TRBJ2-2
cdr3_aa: CASSPVRDYDTGELFF
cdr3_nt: TGTGCCAGCAGCCCGGTCCGCGACTATGACACCGGGGAGCTGTTTTTT

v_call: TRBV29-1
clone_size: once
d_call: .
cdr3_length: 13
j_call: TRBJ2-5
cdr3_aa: CSVVRGRTETQYF
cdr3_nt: TGCAGCGTTGTAAGGGGTAGGACGGAGACCCAGTACTTC

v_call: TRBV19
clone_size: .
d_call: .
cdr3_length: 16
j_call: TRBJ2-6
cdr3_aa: CASRQGRSTGANVLTF
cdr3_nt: TGTGCCAGTAGGCAGGGTAGATCGACTGGGGCCAACGTCCTGACTTTC

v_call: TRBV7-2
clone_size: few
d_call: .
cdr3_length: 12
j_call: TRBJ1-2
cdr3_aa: CASRGGRYGYTF
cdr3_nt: TGTGCCAGCAGGGGGGGAAGGTATGGCTACACCTTC

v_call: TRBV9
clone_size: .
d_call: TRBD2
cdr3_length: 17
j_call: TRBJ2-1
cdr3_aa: CASSVGLAGEFSDEQFF
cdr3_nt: TGTGCCAGCAGCGTAGGGCTAGCGGGAGAATTCAGCGATGAGCAGTTCTTC

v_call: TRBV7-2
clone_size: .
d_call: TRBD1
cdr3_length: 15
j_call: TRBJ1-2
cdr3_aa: CASSSNQGAYYGYTF
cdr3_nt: TGTGCCAGCAGCTCAAACCAGGGGGCCTACTATGGCTACACCTTC